This T cell receptor beta chain was sequenced for a study of graft-versus-host responses after intestinal transplantation. Study overall: All of the recipients had induction that used anti-thymocyte globulin, then tacrolimus and steroids for about 3 years.

The CDR3 loop spans 14 amino acids. Trimming took off 11 bases at V and 3 bases at J, with 17 bases between the two ends. Per germline, CDR1 MDHEN and CDR2 SYDVKM. Libraries were prepared by immunoSEQ multiplex PCR; TCRdb keeps only in-frame clonotypes and omits some of them. This repertoire shows roughly 25,000 clones, 90% found once; its top ten account for roughly 2%. This material consisted of PBMCs, taken approximately 38 days after intestinal transplant. The chain recombines TRBV28 with TRBJ1-5; D unresolved. This clonotype was obtained from a human patient who received an intestinal transplant, so some T cells may come from the graft donor. DNA of the CDR3: TGTGCCCAATCCCCACATCGCCCCAATCAGCCCCAGCATTTT. Translated, it gives CAQSPHRPNQPQHF.